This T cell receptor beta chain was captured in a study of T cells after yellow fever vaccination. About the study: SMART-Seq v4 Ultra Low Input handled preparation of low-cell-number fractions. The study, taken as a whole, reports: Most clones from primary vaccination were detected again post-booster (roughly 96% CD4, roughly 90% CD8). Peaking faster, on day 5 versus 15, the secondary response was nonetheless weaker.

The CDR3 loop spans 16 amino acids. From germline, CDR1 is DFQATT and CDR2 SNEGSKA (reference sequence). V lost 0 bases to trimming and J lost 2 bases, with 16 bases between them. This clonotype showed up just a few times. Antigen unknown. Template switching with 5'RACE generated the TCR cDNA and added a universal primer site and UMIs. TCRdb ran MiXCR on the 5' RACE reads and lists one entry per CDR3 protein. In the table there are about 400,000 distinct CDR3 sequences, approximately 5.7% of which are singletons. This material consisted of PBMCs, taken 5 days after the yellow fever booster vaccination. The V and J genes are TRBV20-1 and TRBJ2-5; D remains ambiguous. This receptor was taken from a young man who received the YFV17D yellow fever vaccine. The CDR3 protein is CSARDPVIGIQETQYF. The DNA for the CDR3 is TGCAGTGCTAGAGATCCGGTCATTGGCATTCAAGAGACCCAGTACTTC.